This T cell receptor beta chain was recovered during a study of blood T cell repertoires in COVID-19. The wider study: Acute and convalescent COVID-19 specimens originated in the United States, Italy and Spain. Sample material is recorded as cDNA or gDNA derived from T cells, B-cell-depleted T cells, or PBMCs.

Germline V gene sequence: CDR1 SSHAT, CDR2 FNYEAQ (reference sequence). CDR3 length: 13 residues. Authors' data handling: Amplification of reference gene primers was used by the study to estimate nucleated cell counts. The method was immunoSEQ multiplex PCR; TCRdb's version includes in-frame clones alone and lacks a portion of them. That table supplies the V and J calls and clone size; D and trimming were determined from the DNA. The sample yields some 99,000 clones, around 80% seen once. Remarks on this clone: Germline is not matched at one junction end, which may reflect a read error.

The source of this sequence is a man in his 70s with acute or convalescent COVID-19. The chain combines TRBV7-7 with TRBJ2-5; the D gene is possibly TRBD2 (6 bases). The sample comprised peripheral blood. The CDR3 protein is CASSPGLAETQYF. CDR3 bases: TGTGCTAGCAGCCCGGGACTCGCGGAGACCCAGTACTTC.